Sequencing of this TCR beta chain was carried out in a study of cytomegalovirus exposure and HLA in healthy donors. Every donor was a healthy person donating bone marrow. PCR amplification relied on 60 Vbeta primers (plus 13 Jbeta primers). Per the study methods: Among the unique TCR beta chains that a later analysis counted, about 85 million in all, approximately 12 million were shared. Assay: immunoSEQ multiplex PCR; the TCRdb copy retains only in-frame clones and omits some. The V and J calls and clone size were taken over from that table, and D and trimming were inferred from the DNA. The sample holds approximately 150,000 clones, under 85% seen once. General observations from the study: A later analysis associated some 16,000 TCR beta sequences with HLA alleles at a 0.05 false discovery rate. Later, TCR association rates were found to vary by HLA locus, highest for DRB1 and lowest for HLA-C.

Germline V gene lookup returns CDR1 SGHRS and CDR2 YFSETQ. V lost 0 bases to trimming and J lost 2 bases, with 10 bases between them. CDR3 length equals 15 residues. This clone has just one count. Its antigen is not identified. The sequence came from a human donor in good health. Sequenced material: PBMCs. The chain joins TRBV5-1 to TRBJ2-3, with a possible D match to TRBD1 (6 bases). CDR3 nucleotide sequence: TGCGCCAGCAGCTTGGGGGGGCTACTCACAGATACGCAGTATTTT. Protein sequence: CASSLGGLLTDTQYF.